The source of this T cell receptor beta chain is a study of cytomegalovirus exposure and HLA in healthy donors. Notes on the study in general: It has been reported that TCR beta sequences accurately predicted the HLA-A and HLA-B alleles of most subjects. In a later analysis, TCR beta V- and J-gene trimming was associated with a missense DCLRE1C variant.

The PCR used 60 Vbeta and 13 Jbeta primers. Repertoires were generated with immunoSEQ multiplex PCR, while TCRdb's copy carries only in-frame clones and drops some. The data contain 90,000 to 130,000 clones, around 80% of them singletons. Worth noting for this clone: As yet, its antigen is unknown.

Each of the donors was a healthy bone marrow donor. The study sampled nominally healthy donors, though unrecorded immune exposures were likely. Germline CDR1 is MDHEN and CDR2 is SYDVKM. The junction had 6 bases not matched to a gene; V was cut back by 1 base and J by 14 bases. The CDR3 is made up of 12 amino acids. The gene calls are TRBV28 and TRBJ2-5, with 8 nucleotides matching TRBD1. Material for sequencing was PBMCs. This clonotype originated in a woman aged 55 to 70 in good health and CMV-seropositive. CDR3 amino acids: CASSLSRQGSYF. CDR3 sequence (DNA): TGTGCCAGCAGTTTATCGAGACAGGGGAGCTACTTC.